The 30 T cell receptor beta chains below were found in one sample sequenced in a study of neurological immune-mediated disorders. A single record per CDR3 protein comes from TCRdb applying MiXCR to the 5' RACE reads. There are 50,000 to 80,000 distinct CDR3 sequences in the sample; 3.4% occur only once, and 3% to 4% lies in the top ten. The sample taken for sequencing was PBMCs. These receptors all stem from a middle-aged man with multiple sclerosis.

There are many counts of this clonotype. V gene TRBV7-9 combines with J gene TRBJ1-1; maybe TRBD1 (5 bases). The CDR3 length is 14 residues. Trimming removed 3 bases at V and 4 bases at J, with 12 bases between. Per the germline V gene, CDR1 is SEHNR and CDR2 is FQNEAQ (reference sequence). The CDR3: CASSFTGGSTEAFF. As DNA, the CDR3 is TGTGCCAGCAGCTTCACTGGGGGATCCACTGAAGCTTTCTTT. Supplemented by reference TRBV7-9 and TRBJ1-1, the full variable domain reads DTGVSQNPRHKITKRGQNVTFRCDPISEHNRLYWYRQTLGQGPEFLTYFQNEAQLEKSRLLSDRFSAERPKGSFSTLEIQRTEQGDSAMYLCASSFTGGSTEAFFGQGTRLTVV.

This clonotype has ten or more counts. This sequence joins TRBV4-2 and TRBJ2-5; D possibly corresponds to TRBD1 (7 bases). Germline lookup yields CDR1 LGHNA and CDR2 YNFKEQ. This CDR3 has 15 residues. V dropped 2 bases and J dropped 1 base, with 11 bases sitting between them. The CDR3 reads CASSQRGTAQETQYF. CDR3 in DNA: TGTGCCAGCAGCCAACGGGGGACAGCCCAAGAGACCCAGTACTTC.

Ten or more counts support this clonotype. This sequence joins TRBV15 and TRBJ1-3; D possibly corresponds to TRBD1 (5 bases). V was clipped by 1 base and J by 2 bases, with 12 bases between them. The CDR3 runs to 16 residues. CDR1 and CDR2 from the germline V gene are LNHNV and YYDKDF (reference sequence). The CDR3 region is CATSRVRGGAGNTIYF. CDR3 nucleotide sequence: TGTGCCACCAGCAGAGTGAGGGGAGGGGCTGGAAACACCATATATTTT.

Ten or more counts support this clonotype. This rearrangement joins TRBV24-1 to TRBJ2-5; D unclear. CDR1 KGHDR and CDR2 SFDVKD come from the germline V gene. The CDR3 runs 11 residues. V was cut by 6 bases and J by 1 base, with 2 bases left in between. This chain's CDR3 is CATSRQETQYF. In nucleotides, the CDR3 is TGTGCCACCAGTCGCCAAGAGACCCAGTACTTC.

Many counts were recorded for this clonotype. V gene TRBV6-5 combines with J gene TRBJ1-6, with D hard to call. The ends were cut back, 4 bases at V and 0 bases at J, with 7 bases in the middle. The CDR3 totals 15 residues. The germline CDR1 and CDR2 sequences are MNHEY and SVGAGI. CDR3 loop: CASSLGYSYNSPLHF. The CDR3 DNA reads TGTGCCAGCAGTTTGGGGTACTCCTATAATTCACCCCTCCACTTT.

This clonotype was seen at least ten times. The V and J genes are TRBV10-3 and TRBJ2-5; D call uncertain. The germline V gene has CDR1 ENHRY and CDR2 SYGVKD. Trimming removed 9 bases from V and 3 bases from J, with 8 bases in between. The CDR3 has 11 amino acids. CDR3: CAIRVEETQYF. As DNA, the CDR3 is TGTGCCATAAGGGTGGAAGAGACCCAGTACTTC.

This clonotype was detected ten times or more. This CDR3 reads CASSVASFGGELFF. DNA for the CDR3: TGTGCCAGCAGCGTAGCTAGTTTCGGCGGGGAGCTGTTTTTT. V is TRBV9 and J is TRBJ2-2; D is uncertain. The ends were cut back, 0 bases at V and 7 bases at J, with 10 bases in the middle. This CDR3 is built from 14 residues. Looked up from germline, CDR1 is SGDLS and CDR2 is YYNGEE.

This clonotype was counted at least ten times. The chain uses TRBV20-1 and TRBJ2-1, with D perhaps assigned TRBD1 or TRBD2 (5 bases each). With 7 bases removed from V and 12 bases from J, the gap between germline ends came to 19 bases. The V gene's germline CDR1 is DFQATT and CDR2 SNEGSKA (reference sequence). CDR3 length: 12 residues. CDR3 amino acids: CSVLGPPKGQFF. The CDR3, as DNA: TGCAGTGTCCTGGGACCTCCTAAAGGGCAGTTCTTC.

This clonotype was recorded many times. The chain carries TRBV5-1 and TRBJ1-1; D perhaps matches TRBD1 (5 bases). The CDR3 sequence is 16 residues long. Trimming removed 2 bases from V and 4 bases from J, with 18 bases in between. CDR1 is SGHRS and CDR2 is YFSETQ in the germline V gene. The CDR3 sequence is CASSLQPGTGSTEAFF. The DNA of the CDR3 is TGCGCCAGCAGCTTACAACCGGGGACTGGGAGCACTGAAGCTTTCTTT.

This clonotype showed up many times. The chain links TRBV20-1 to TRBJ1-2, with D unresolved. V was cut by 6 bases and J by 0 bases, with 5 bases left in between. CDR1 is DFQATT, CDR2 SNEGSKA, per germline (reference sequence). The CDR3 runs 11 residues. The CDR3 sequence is CSAPANYGYTF. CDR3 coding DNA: TGCAGTGCCCCCGCTAACTATGGCTACACCTTC.

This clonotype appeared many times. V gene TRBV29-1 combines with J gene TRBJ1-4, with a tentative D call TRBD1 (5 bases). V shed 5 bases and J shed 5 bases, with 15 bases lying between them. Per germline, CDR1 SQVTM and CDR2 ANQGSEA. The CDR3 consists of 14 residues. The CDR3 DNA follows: TGCAGCGTTAAAGGGACGTTCGAAAATGAAAAACTGTTTTTT. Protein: CSVKGTFENEKLFF.

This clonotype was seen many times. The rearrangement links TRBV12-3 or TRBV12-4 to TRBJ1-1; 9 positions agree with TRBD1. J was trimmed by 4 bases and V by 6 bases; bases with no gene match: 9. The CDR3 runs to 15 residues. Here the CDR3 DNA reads TGTGCCAGCAGCTTCCGGCGACAGGGGGGCACTGAAGCTTTCTTT. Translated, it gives CASSFRRQGGTEAFF.

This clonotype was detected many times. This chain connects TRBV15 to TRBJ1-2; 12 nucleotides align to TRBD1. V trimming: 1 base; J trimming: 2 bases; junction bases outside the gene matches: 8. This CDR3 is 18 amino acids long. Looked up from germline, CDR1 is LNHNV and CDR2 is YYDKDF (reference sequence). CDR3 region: CATSRVGTGGPPNYGYTF. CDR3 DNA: TGTGCCACCAGCAGAGTAGGGACAGGGGGCCCCCCCAACTATGGCTACACCTTC.

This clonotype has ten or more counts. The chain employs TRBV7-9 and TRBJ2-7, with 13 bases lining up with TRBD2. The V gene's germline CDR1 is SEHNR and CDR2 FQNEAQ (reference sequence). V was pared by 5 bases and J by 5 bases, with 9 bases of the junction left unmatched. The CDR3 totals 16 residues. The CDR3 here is CASSPTSGRFVHEQYF. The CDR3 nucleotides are TGTGCCAGCAGCCCGACTAGCGGGAGGTTCGTCCACGAGCAGTACTTC.

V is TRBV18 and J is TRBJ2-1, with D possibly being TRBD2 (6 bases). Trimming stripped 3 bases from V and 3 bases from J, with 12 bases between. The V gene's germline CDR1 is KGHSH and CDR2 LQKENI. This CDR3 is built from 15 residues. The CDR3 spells CASSPGTFVYNEQFF. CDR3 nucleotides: TGTGCCAGCTCACCCGGGACTTTTGTCTACAATGAGCAGTTCTTC.

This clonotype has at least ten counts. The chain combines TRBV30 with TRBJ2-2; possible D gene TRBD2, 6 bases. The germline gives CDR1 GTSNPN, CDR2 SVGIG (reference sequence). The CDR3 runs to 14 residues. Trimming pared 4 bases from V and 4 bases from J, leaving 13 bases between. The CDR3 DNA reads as TGTGCCTGGATTACGGGAGTGAGCACCGGGGAGCTGTTTTTT. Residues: CAWITGVSTGELFF.

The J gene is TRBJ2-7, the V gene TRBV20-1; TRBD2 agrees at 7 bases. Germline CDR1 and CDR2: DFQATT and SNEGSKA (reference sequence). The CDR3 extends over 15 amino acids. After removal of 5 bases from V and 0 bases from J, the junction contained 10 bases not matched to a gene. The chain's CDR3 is CSAGVGGSVSYEQYF. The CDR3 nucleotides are TGCAGTGCTGGGGTAGGCGGGAGTGTCTCCTACGAGCAGTACTTC.

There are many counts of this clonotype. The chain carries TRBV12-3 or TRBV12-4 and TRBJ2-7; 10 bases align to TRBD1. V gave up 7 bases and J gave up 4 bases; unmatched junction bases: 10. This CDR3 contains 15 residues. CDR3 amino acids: CASNSPGTGEYEQYF. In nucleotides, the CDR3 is TGTGCCAGCAACAGTCCCGGGACAGGGGAATACGAGCAGTACTTC.

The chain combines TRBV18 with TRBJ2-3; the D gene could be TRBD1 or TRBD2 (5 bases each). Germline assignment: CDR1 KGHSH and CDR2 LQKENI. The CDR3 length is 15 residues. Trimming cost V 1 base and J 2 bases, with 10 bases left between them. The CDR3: CASSPRPGTTDTQYF. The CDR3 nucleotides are TGTGCCAGCTCACCACGTCCAGGGACCACAGATACGCAGTATTTT.

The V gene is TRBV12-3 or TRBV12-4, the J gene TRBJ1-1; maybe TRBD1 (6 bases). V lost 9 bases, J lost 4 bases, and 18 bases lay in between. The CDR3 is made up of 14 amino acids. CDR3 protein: CASKQQGLVTEAFF. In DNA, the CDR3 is TGTGCCAGTAAACAACAGGGCTTGGTCACTGAAGCTTTCTTT.

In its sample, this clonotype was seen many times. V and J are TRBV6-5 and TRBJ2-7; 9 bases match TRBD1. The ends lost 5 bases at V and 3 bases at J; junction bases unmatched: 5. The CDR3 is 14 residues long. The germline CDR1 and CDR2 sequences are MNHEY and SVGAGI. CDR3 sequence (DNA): TGTGCCAGCAGTATTCCGGGACAGGGCTACGAGCAGTACTTC. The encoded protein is CASSIPGQGYEQYF.

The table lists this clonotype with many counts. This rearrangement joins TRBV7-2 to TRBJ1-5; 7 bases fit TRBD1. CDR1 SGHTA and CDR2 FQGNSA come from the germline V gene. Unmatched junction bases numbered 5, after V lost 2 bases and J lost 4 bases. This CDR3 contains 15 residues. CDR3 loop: CASSLQQGRNQPQHF. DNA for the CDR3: TGTGCCAGCAGCTTACAACAGGGGAGAAATCAGCCCCAGCATTTT.

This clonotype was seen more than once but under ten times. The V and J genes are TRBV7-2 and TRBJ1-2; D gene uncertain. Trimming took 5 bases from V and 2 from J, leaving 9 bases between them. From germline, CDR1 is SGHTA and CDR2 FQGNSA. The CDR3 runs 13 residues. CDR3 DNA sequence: TGTGCCAGCAGCACCTACACCAACTATGGCTACACCTTC. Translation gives CASSTYTNYGYTF.

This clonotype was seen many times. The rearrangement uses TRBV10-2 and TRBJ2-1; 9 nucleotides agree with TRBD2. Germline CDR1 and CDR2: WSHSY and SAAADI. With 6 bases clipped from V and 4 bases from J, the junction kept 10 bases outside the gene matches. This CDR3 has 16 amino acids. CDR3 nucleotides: TGCGCCAGCAGAGTTACGACTAGCGGTACTTACAATGAGCAGTTCTTC. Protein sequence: CASRVTTSGTYNEQFF.

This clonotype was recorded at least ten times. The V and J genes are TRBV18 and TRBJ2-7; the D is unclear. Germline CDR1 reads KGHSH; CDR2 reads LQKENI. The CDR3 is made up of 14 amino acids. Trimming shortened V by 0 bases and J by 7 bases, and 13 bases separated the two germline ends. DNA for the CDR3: TGTGCCAGCTCACCACCGGGTCGGGTAGAGGAGCAGTACTTC. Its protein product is CASSPPGRVEEQYF.

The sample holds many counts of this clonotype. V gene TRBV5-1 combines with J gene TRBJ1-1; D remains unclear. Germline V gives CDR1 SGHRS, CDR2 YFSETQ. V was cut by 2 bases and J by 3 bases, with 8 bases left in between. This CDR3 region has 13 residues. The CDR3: CASSLGQDTEAFF. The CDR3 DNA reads TGCGCCAGCAGCTTAGGGCAAGACACTGAAGCTTTCTTT.

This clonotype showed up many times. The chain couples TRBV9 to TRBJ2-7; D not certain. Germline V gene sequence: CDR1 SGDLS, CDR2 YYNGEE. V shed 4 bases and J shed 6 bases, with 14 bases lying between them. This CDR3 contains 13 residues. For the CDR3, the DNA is TGTGCCAGCAGCCAAGCAGGCTCAGGCGAGCAGTACTTC. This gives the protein CASSQAGSGEQYF.

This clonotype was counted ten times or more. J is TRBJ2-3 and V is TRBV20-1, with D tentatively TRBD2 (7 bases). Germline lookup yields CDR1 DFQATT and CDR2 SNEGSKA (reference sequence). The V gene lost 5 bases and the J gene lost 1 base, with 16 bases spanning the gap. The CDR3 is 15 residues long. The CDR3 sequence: CSAVDGGPGTDTQYF. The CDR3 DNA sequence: TGCAGTGCTGTAGACGGGGGGCCGGGCACAGATACGCAGTATTTT.

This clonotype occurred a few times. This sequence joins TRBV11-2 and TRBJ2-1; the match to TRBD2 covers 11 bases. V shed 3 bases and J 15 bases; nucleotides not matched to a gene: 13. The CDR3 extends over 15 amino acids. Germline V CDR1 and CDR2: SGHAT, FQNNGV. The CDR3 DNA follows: TGTGCCAGCAGCTTGGCCTCTAGCGGGGGGCACAAATTGTTCTTC. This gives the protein CASSLASSGGHKLFF. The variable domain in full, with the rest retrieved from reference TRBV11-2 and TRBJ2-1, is EAGVAQSPRYKIIEKRQSVAFWCNPISGHATLYWYQQILGQGPKLLIQFQNNGVVDDSQLPKDRFSAERLKGVDSTLKIQPAKLEDSAVYLCASSLASSGGHKLFFGPGTRLTVL.

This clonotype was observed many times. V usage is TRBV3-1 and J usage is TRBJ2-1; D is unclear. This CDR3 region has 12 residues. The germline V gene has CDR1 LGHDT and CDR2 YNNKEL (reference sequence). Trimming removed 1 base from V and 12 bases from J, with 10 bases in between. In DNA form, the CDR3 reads TGTGCCAGCAGCCAAGTCCTAGGTAGGCAGTTCTTC. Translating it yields CASSQVLGRQFF.